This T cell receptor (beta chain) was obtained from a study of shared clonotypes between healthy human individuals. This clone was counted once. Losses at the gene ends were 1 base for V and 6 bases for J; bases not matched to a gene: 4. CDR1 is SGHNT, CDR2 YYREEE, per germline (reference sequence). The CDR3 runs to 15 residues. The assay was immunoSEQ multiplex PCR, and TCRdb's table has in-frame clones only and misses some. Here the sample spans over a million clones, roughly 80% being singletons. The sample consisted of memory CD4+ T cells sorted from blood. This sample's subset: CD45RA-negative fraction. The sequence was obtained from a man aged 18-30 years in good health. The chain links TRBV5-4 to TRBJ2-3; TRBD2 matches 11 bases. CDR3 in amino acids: CASSLSLAGADTQYF. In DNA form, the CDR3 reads TGTGCCAGCAGCTTGTCACTAGCGGGAGCGGATACGCAGTATTTT.